These 27 T cell receptor beta chains came from one sample sequenced in a study of T cell responses to AZD1222 COVID-19 vaccine. The assay was immunoSEQ multiplex PCR, and TCRdb's table has in-frame clones only and misses some. The sample records approximately 140,000 clones, 75% to 85% being singletons. The sample consisted of peripheral blood, taken on day 0 of MenACWY control vaccination. Every receptor here comes from an adult in good health.

The V gene is TRBV5-4, the J gene TRBJ2-3; 8 nucleotides agree with TRBD1. Germline CDR1 and CDR2: SGHNT and YYREEE (reference sequence). V lost 3 bases, J lost 3 bases, and 6 bases stayed unmatched. This CDR3 is 15 amino acids long. For the CDR3, the DNA is TGTGCCAGCAGCTCGAGACAGGGGATGACAGATACGCAGTATTTT. Its translation: CASSSRQGMTDTQYF.

This clone was found once. The chain employs TRBV4-2 and TRBJ2-3; TRBD2 matches at 11 bases. Germline V gives CDR1 LGHNA, CDR2 YNFKEQ. J lost 7 bases, V lost 0 bases, and 6 bases had no gene match. CDR3 size: 16 residues. CDR3 sequence (DNA): TGTGCCAGCAGCCAAGACCTTAGCGGGGGGGCGTATACGCAGTATTTT. Translated, it gives CASSQDLSGGAYTQYF.

The DNA for the CDR3 is TGTGCCAGTAGTTCCCACGAGGCGGGTGAGCAGTACTTC. As protein: CASSSHEAGEQYF. The gene calls are TRBV19 and TRBJ2-7, with D possibly TRBD2 on 5 matching bases. V lost 5 bases to trimming and J lost 7 bases, with 15 bases between them. This CDR3 has 13 residues. The germline gives CDR1 LNHDA, CDR2 SQIVND (reference sequence).

The chain uses TRBV5-8 and TRBJ1-6; possible D gene TRBD1, 6 bases. Trimming left V 0 bases short and J 16 bases short, with 8 bases between. In germline, CDR1 is SGHTS, CDR2 YDEGEE. The CDR3 covers 11 residues. This chain's CDR3 is CASSLVTGLHF. The DNA of the CDR3 is TGTGCCAGCAGCTTGGTTACAGGGCTCCACTTT.

The J gene is TRBJ2-1, the V gene TRBV3-1 (or the pseudogene TRBV3-2); maybe TRBD2 (6 bases). The CDR3 extends over 17 amino acids. V was cut by 0 bases and J by 4 bases, with 16 bases left in between. Per the germline V gene, CDR1 is LGHDT and CDR2 is YNNKEL (reference sequence). CDR3 nucleotides: TGTGCCAGCAGCCAAGATACTTCACTAGCCCTTTACAATGAGCAGTTCTTC. Protein: CASSQDTSLALYNEQFF.

DNA of the CDR3: TGTGCCAGCAGCCGACGGACAGGGGGAGGCACAGATACGCAGTATTTT. Translation: CASSRRTGGGTDTQYF. This rearrangement joins TRBV2 to TRBJ2-3; 10 bases map to TRBD1. Germline V gene data show CDR1 as SNHLY and CDR2 as FYNNEI. CDR3 length: 16 residues. The V gene end was trimmed by 6 bases and the J gene end by 1 base; junction bases not matched to a gene: 7.

V is TRBV5-1 and J is TRBJ1-6; D unclear. The CDR3 runs to 13 residues. In germline, CDR1 is SGHRS, CDR2 YFSETQ. Trimming removed 0 bases from V and 8 bases from J, with 6 bases in between. The CDR3 bases are TGCGCCAGCAGCTTGGATCTAGATTCACCCCTCCACTTT. The encoded protein is CASSLDLDSPLHF.

The table lists this clone with a count of one. The genes are TRBV20-1 and TRBJ2-1; TRBD1 is a possible D gene (6 bases). Germline V gene lookup returns CDR1 DFQATT and CDR2 SNEGSKA (reference sequence). CDR3 size: 15 residues. V was trimmed by 3 bases and J by 6 bases, leaving 18 bases between them. The CDR3 nucleotides are TGCAGTGCTAGTACCGGCTTTGGGGGCTTCAATGAGCAGTTCTTC. Translation gives CSASTGFGGFNEQFF.

V usage is TRBV27 and J usage is TRBJ1-1; 8 bases align to TRBD1. The CDR3 consists of 14 residues. Germline V gene lookup returns CDR1 MNHEY and CDR2 SMNVEV (reference sequence). Trimming removed 5 bases from V and 3 bases from J; junction bases left unmatched: 5. Here the CDR3 reads CASSPGQAYTEAFF. The CDR3 bases are TGTGCCAGCAGTCCGGGACAGGCATACACTGAAGCTTTCTTT.

The chain combines TRBV6-1 with TRBJ1-5; D is uncertain. V shed 6 bases and J shed 6 bases, with 21 bases lying between them. Per germline, CDR1 MNHNS and CDR2 SASEGT. The CDR3 runs 16 residues. The chain's CDR3 is CASSEPGRVGGQPQHF. The CDR3 DNA sequence: TGTGCCAGCAGCGAACCGGGCCGCGTCGGTGGTCAGCCCCAGCATTTT.

The sample holds one count of this clone. The chain has TRBV10-3 and TRBJ2-5, with a weak D call TRBD1 (6 bases). This CDR3 comprises 14 residues. Deletions cut 4 bases from V and 2 bases from J, with 11 bases between. Germline V lookup: CDR1 ENHRY, CDR2 SYGVKD. The CDR3 reads CAISARGRQETQYF. The CDR3 DNA reads as TGTGCCATCAGTGCCAGGGGTCGTCAAGAGACCCAGTACTTC.

The count of this clone is one. The gene calls are TRBV6-5 and TRBJ1-1; the D is unclear. V was trimmed by 7 bases and J by 9 bases, leaving 15 bases between them. Germline V gives CDR1 MNHEY, CDR2 SVGAGI. There are 12 residues in the CDR3. The CDR3 nucleotides read TGTGCCAGCACGCCGGGGATTTTTCAAGCTTTCTTT. Residues: CASTPGIFQAFF.

The rearrangement joins TRBV4-1 to TRBJ2-3; the match to TRBD2 covers 10 bases. Germline V CDR1 and CDR2: MGHRA, YSYEKL. The CDR3 is made up of 18 amino acids. Trimming took 3 bases from V and 5 from J; bases not matched to a gene: 14. In DNA, the CDR3 is TGCGCCAGCAGCCATGACGGACTCGGGACTAGCGCCAAAGATACGCAGTATTTT. As protein: CASSHDGLGTSAKDTQYF.

This chain connects TRBV5-1 to TRBJ2-7; D is perhaps TRBD1 or TRBD2 (5 bases each). Germline V gives CDR1 SGHRS, CDR2 YFSETQ. The V end was cut by 6 bases, the J end by 0 bases, with 10 bases between. The CDR3 loop spans 13 amino acids. In DNA, the CDR3 is TGCGCCAGCAACTTTGGGGGCTCCTACGAGCAGTACTTC. Translation gives CASNFGGSYEQYF.

The gene calls are TRBV5-1 and TRBJ2-5; D call uncertain. The CDR3 totals 14 residues. Per germline, CDR1 SGHRS and CDR2 YFSETQ. V was trimmed by 0 bases and J by 1 base, leaving 7 bases between them. DNA of the CDR3: TGCGCCAGCAGCTTGGAGGCAGCCCAAGAGACCCAGTACTTC. Translating it yields CASSLEAAQETQYF.

The chain uses TRBV5-6 and TRBJ2-7, with 8 nucleotides matching TRBD2. This CDR3 has 15 residues. Germline V gene data show CDR1 as SGHDT and CDR2 as YYEEEE. With V trimmed by 4 bases and J by 3 bases, 9 bases remained unmatched. Here the CDR3 DNA reads TGTGCCAGCAGCCCCCATTTAGCGGGGCTCTACGAGCAGTACTTC. Translating it yields CASSPHLAGLYEQYF.

The genes are TRBV4-2 and TRBJ1-5; 7 bases agree with TRBD1. Per the germline V gene, CDR1 is LGHNA and CDR2 is YNFKEQ. The junction had 6 bases not matched to a gene; V was cut back by 0 bases and J by 4 bases. This CDR3 contains 16 residues. The CDR3 DNA reads as TGTGCCAGCAGCCAAGAGGGGACAGCGCCTAATCAGCCCCAGCATTTT. Translating gives CASSQEGTAPNQPQHF.

The rearrangement joins TRBV7-9 to TRBJ2-7, with 7 positions matching TRBD1. Germline assignment: CDR1 SEHNR and CDR2 FQNEAQ (reference sequence). CDR3 length: 14 amino acids. V shed 5 bases, J shed 3 bases, and the junction held 7 bases outside the gene matches. CDR3 residues: CASSLTGQVYEQYV. The CDR3 DNA follows: TGTGCCAGCAGCCTGACCGGACAGGTCTACGAGCAGTACGTC.

V gene TRBV7-8 combines with J gene TRBJ1-5; 7 nucleotides match TRBD1. V lost 0 bases to trimming and J lost 3 bases; unmatched junction nucleotides: 8. This CDR3 contains 17 residues. Looked up from germline, CDR1 is SGHVS and CDR2 is FQNEAQ. The CDR3 protein is CASSLAVPGGDNQPQHF. In nucleotides, the CDR3 is TGTGCCAGCAGCTTAGCAGTCCCAGGGGGGGACAATCAGCCCCAGCATTTT. Full variable domain (rest looked up from reference TRBV7-8 and TRBJ1-5): GAGVSQSPRYKVAKRGQDVALRCDPISGHVSLFWYQQALGQGPEFLTYFQNEAQLDKSGLPSDRFFAERPEGSVSTLKIQRTQQEDSAVYLCASSLAVPGGDNQPQHFGDGTRLSIL.

The chain couples TRBV27 to TRBJ1-4; D may be TRBD1 (5 bases). Germline V gives CDR1 MNHEY, CDR2 SMNVEV (reference sequence). Trimming took 5 bases from V and 5 from J, leaving 15 bases between them. CDR3 length: 15 residues. The CDR3 protein is CASSQRGGRNEKLFF. In nucleotides, the CDR3 is TGTGCCAGCAGTCAGCGGGGGGGGAGGAATGAAAAACTGTTTTTT.

This chain links TRBV1 with TRBJ1-2. TRBV1 is a known pseudogene. The CDR3 runs to 13 residues. This CDR3 reads CTSTRGCGYGYTF. The CDR3 DNA reads TGCACCAGCACCCGGGGTTGTGGCTATGGCTACACCTTC.

This chain connects TRBV3-1 (or the pseudogene TRBV3-2) to TRBJ1-4; 8 positions agree with TRBD1. The CDR3 loop spans 15 amino acids. V was pared by 2 bases and J by 6 bases, with 5 bases of the junction left unmatched. Germline V gene sequence: CDR1 LGHDT, CDR2 YNNKEL (reference sequence). The CDR3 here is CASSQTGQGDEKLFF. For the CDR3, the DNA is TGTGCCAGCAGCCAAACAGGACAGGGAGATGAAAAACTGTTTTTT.

This clone was picked up a small number of times. The DNA for the CDR3 is TGTGCCAGCAGCAAGGTTCAACGGGGGAATTCACCCCTCCACTTT. Protein product: CASSKVQRGNSPLHF. The chain is built from TRBV6-2 or TRBV6-3 and TRBJ1-6; tentatively, D is TRBD1 (5 bases). Per germline, CDR1 MNHEY and CDR2 SVGEGT. The CDR3 extends over 15 amino acids. V lost 6 bases, J lost 7 bases, and 16 bases lay in between.

The CDR3, as DNA: TGTGCCAGCAGTCCCTTAGACAGGGTCGCTTTCTTT. Amino acid sequence: CASSPLDRVAFF. The rearrangement links TRBV25-1 to TRBJ1-1; 7 bases map to TRBD1. The CDR3 is made up of 12 amino acids. J was trimmed by 11 bases and V by 5 bases; bases with no gene match: 8. From germline, CDR1 is MGHDK and CDR2 SYGVNS. Together with reference TRBV25-1 and TRBJ1-1, the CDR3 gives the full variable domain: EADIYQTPRYLVIGTGKKITLECSQTMGHDKMYWYQQDPGMELHLIHYSYGVNSTEKGDLSSESTVSRIRTEHFPLTLESARPSHTSQYLCASSPLDRVAFFGQGTRLTVV.

The chain combines TRBV7-8 with TRBJ2-7, with 12 bases identical to TRBD2. This CDR3 is built from 17 residues. Looked up from germline, CDR1 is SGHVS and CDR2 is FQNEAQ. The trim removed 2 bases at V and 1 base at J, leaving 6 bases unmatched. The CDR3 bases are TGTGCCAGCAGCTTACCTAGCGGGGGGGCATCGTCCTACGAGCAGTACTTC. Protein product: CASSLPSGGASSYEQYF. The full variable domain, rest sourced from reference TRBV7-8 and TRBJ2-7, is GAGVSQSPRYKVAKRGQDVALRCDPISGHVSLFWYQQALGQGPEFLTYFQNEAQLDKSGLPSDRFFAERPEGSVSTLKIQRTQQEDSAVYLCASSLPSGGASSYEQYFGPGTRLTVT.

The chain couples TRBV6-6 to TRBJ2-2; D gene ambiguous. V dropped 6 bases and J dropped 4 bases, with 18 bases sitting between them. Germline V gene lookup returns CDR1 MNHNY and CDR2 SVGAGI (reference sequence). The CDR3 is 16 amino acids. The CDR3 DNA reads as TGTGCCAGCAGAATCCGGGCTCCACCCCCCACCGGGGAGCTGTTTTTT. Its protein product is CASRIRAPPPTGELFF.

This clone was found a few times. The chain couples TRBV7-9 to TRBJ2-1; TRBD2 aligns across 13 bases. Germline CDR1 is SEHNR and CDR2 is FQNEAQ (reference sequence). J was trimmed by 7 bases and V by 4 bases; bases with no gene match: 10. This CDR3 is built from 17 residues. The DNA of the CDR3 is TGTGCCAGCAGCTCGCGAGGACTAGCGGGGGCATTTAATGAGCAGTTCTTC. This translates into CASSSRGLAGAFNEQFF.